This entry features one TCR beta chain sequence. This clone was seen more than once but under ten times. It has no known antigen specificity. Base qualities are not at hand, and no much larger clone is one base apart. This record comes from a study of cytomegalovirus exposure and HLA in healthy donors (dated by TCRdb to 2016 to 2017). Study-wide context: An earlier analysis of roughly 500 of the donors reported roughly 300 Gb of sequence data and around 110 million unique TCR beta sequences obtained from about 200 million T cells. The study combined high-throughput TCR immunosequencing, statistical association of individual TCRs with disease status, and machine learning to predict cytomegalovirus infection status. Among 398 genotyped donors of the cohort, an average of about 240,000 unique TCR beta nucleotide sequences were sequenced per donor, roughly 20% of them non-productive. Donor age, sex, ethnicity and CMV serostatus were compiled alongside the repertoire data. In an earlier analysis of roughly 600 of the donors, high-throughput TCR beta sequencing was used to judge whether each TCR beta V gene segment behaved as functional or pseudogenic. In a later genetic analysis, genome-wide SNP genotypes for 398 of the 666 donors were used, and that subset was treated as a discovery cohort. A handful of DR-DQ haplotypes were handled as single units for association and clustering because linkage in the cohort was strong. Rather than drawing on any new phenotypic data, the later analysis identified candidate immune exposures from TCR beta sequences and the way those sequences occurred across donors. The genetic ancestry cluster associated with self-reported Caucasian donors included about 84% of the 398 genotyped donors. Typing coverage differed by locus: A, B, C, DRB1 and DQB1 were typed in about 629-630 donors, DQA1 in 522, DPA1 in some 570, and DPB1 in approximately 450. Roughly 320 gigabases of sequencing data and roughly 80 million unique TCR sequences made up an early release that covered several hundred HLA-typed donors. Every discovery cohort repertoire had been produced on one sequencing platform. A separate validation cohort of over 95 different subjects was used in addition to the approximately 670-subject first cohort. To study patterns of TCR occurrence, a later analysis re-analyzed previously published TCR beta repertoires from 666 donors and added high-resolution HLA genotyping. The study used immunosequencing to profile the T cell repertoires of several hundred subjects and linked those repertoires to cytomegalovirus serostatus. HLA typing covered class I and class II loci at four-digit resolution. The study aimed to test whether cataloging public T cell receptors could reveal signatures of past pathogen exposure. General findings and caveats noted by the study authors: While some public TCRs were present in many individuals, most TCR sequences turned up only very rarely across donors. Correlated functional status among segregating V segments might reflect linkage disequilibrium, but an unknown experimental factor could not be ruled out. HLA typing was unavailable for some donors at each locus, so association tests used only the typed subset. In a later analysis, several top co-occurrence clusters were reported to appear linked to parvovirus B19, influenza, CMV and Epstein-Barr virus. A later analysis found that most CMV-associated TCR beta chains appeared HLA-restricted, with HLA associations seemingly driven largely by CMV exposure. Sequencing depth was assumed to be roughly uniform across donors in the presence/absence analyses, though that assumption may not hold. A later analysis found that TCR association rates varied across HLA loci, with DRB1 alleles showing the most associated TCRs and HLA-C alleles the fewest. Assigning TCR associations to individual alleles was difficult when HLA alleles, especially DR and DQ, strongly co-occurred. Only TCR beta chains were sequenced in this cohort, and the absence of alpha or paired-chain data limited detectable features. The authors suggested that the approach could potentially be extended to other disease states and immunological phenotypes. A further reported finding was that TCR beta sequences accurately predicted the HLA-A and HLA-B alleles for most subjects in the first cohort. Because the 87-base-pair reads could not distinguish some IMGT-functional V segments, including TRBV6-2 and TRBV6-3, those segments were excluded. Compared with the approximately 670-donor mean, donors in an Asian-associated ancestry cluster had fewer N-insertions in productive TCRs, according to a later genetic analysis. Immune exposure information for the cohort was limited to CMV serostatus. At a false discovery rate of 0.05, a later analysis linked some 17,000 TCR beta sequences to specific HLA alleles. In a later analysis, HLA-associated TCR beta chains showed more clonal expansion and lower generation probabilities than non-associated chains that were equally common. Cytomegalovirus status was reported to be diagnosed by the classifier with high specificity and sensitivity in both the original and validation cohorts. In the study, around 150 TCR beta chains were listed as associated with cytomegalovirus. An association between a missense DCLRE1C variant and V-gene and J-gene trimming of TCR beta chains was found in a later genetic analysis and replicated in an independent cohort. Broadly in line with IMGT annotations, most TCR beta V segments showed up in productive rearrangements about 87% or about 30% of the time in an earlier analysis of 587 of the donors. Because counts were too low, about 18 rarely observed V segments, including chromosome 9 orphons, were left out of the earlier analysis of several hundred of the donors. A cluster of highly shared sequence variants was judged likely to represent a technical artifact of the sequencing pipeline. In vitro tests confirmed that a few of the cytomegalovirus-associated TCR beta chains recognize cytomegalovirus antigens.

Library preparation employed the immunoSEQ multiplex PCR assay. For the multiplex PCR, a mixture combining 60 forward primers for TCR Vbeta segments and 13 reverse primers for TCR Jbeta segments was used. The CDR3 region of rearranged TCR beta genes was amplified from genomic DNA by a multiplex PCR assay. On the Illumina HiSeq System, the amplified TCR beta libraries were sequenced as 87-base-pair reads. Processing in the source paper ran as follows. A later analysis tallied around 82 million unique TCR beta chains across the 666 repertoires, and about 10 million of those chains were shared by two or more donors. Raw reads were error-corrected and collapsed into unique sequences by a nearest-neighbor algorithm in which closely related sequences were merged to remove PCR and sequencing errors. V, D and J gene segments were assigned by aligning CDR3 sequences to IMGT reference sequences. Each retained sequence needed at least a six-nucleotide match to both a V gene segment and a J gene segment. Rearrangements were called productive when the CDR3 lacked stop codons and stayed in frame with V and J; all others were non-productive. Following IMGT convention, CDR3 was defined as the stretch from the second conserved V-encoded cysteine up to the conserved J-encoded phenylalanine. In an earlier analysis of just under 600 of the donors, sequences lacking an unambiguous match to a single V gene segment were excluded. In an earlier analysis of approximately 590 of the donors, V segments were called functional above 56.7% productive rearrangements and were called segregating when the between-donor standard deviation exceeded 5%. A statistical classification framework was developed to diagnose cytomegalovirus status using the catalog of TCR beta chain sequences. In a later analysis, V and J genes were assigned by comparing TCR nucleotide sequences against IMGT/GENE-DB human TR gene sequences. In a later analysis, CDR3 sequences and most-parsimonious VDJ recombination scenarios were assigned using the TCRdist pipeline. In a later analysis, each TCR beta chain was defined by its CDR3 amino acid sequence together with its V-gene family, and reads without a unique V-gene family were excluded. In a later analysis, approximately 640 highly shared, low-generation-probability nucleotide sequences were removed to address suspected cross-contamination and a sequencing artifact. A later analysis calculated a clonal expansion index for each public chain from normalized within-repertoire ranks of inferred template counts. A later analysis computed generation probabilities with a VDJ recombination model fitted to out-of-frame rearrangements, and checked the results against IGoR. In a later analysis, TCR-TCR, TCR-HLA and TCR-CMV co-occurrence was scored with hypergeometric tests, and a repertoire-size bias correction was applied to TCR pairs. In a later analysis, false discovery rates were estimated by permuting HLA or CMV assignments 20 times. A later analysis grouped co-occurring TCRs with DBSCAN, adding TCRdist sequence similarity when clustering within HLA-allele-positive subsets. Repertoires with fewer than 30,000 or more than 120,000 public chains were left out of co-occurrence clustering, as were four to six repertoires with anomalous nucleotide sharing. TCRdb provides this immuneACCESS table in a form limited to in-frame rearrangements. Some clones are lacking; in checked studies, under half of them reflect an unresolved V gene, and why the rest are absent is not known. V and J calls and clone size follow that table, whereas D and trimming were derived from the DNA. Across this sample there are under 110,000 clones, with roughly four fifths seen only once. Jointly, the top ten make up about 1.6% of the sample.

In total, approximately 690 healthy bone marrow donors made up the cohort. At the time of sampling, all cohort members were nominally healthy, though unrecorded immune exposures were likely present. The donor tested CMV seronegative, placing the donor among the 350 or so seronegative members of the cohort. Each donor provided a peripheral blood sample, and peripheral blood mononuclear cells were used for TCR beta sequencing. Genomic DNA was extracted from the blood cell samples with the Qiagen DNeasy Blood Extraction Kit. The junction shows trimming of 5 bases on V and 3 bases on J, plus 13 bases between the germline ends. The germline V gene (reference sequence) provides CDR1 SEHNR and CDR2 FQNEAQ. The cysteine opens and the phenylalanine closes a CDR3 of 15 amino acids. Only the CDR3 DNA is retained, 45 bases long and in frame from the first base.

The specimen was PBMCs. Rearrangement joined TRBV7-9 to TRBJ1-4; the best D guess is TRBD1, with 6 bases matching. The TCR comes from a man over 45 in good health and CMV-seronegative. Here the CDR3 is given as CASSNIQGANEKLFF. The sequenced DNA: TGTGCCAGCAGCAACATACAGGGAGCTAATGAAAAACTGTTTTTT.